These T cell receptor beta chains were read from a single sample in a study of OX40 agonist ivuxolimab in advanced cancers. Clones were sequenced by immunoSEQ multiplex PCR, and TCRdb holds only the in-frame ones, with some missing. The sample comprises 35,000 to 45,000 clones, roughly nine tenths of which are singletons, and around 31% rests with the top ten. The sequenced sample was CD4+ or CD8+ T cells sorted from blood, obtained in a trial of the OX40 agonist ivuxolimab. Receptors were obtained from an adult with an advanced solid tumor such as melanoma, head and neck, liver or kidney cancer. The CDR3 runs from the conserved cysteine through the conserved F or W. D genes are given only for firm matches. The size of a clone is reported for some rows only, either as once, few or many, or as a class for expanded clones.

clone_size j_call v_call d_call cdr3_aa cdr3_nt
. TRBJ2-7 TRBV5-1 . CASSLAQGSYEQYF TGCGCCAGCAGCTTGGCACAGGGCTCCTACGAGCAGTACTTC
. TRBJ2-7 TRBV7-9 . CASWSESYEQYF TGTGCCAGCTGGAGTGAGTCCTACGAGCAGTACTTC
. TRBJ1-5 TRBV19 . CASSIDLVWTENQPQHF TGTGCCAGTAGTATAGATCTTGTATGGACAGAAAATCAGCCCCAGCATTTT
. TRBJ2-3 TRBV9 TRBD2 CASSVGSGSLADTQYF TGTGCCAGCAGCGTAGGTAGCGGGAGTCTGGCAGATACGCAGTATTTT
. TRBJ1-5 TRBV9 . CASSVAGDNQPQHF TGTGCCAGCAGCGTAGCTGGGGATAATCAGCCCCAGCATTTT
. TRBJ2-2 TRBV13 . CASSPQGNTGELFF TGTGCCAGCAGCCCCCAGGGGAACACCGGGGAGCTGTTTTTT
. TRBJ2-7 TRBV5-1 . CASSLGAGSKYEQYF TGCGCCAGCAGCTTGGGCGCAGGGTCAAAGTACGAGCAGTACTTC
. TRBJ1-2 TRBV2 TRBD1 CASSHRGNGYTF TGTGCCAGCAGTCACAGGGGAAATGGCTACACCTTC
. TRBJ2-7 TRBV29-1 . CSVVGQGKFYEQYF TGCAGCGTTGTTGGCCAGGGGAAATTCTACGAGCAGTACTTC
. TRBJ1-5 TRBV6-5 . CASSYDDRNQPQHF TGTGCCAGCAGTTATGACGACCGCAATCAGCCCCAGCATTTT
. TRBJ1-1 TRBV15 TRBD1 CATSLAGRGLNTEAFF TGTGCCACCAGCTTGGCCGGGAGGGGGCTGAACACTGAAGCTTTCTTT
. TRBJ2-7 TRBV5-1 . CASSQTLSNDYEQYF TGCGCCAGCAGCCAGACGTTGAGTAACGACTACGAGCAGTACTTC
. TRBJ1-5 TRBV21-1 . CAILQGALGNQPQHF TGTGCCATACTACAGGGGGCGCTTGGCAATCAGCCCCAGCATTTT
. TRBJ1-3 TRBV30 . CAWSVGSGNTIYF TGTGCCTGGAGTGTGGGCTCTGGAAACACCATATATTTT
. TRBJ2-3 TRBV7-9 . CASSLEGYTDTQYF TGTGCCAGCAGCTTAGAGGGGTACACAGATACGCAGTATTTT
once TRBJ1-4 TRBV19 . CASSSKNEKLFF TGTGCCAGTAGTTCCAAGAATGAAAAACTGTTTTTT
. TRBJ1-2 TRBV19 . CASSMGRQIGYTF TGTGCCAGTAGTATGGGGCGACAAATCGGCTACACCTTC
. TRBJ2-2 TRBV27 TRBD2 CASSSPSPGLKRTGELFF TGTGCCTCATCTAGCCCTTCCCCGGGACTAAAAAGGACCGGGGAGCTGTTTTTT
few TRBJ1-5 TRBV29-1 TRBD1 CSVTTGLGQPQHF TGCAGCGTTACGACAGGGCTAGGACAGCCCCAGCATTTT
. TRBJ1-1 TRBV13 . CASSPGGNTEAFF TGTGCCAGCAGCCCTGGAGGTAACACTGAAGCTTTCTTT
many TRBJ2-2 TRBV4-3 . CASSQVPGQNTGELFF TGCGCCAGCAGCCAAGTACCGGGACAGAACACCGGGGAGCTGTTTTTT
many TRBJ1-2 TRBV6-1 . CASSDYGADGYTF TGTGCCAGCAGTGATTACGGGGCAGATGGCTACACCTTC
. TRBJ2-7 TRBV21-1 . CASSKFRDSFYEQYF TGTGCCAGCAGCAAATTCCGGGACAGCTTCTACGAGCAGTACTTC
. TRBJ2-1 TRBV7-9 . CASSSPLDNYNEQFF TGTGCCAGCAGCTCTCCGCTGGACAATTACAATGAGCAGTTCTTC
. TRBJ2-2 TRBV9 . CASSPSPPGNTGELFF TGTGCCAGCAGCCCCTCCCCCCCAGGTAATACCGGGGAGCTGTTTTTT
. TRBJ1-2 TRBV6-1 TRBD1 CASSEAGTGDYGYTF TGTGCCAGCAGTGAAGCAGGGACAGGGGACTATGGCTACACCTTC
few TRBJ1-5 TRBV15 . CATSRRARAGNQPQHF TGTGCCACCAGCAGACGCGCCCGGGCGGGCAATCAGCCCCAGCATTTT
. TRBJ2-3 TRBV28 TRBD1 CASSFGDRGVDTQYF TGTGCCAGCAGTTTTGGCGACAGGGGGGTAGATACGCAGTATTTT
. TRBJ1-3 TRBV21-1 . CASSSPMGQAYIAPGNTIYF TGTGCCAGCAGCAGTCCGATGGGACAGGCCTACATTGCCCCGGGAAACACCATATATTTT
. TRBJ1-5 TRBV28 . CASSLPGLTSDSNQPQHF TGTGCCAGCAGCTTACCGGGACTAACCTCGGATAGCAATCAGCCCCAGCATTTT
. TRBJ2-1 TRBV27 TRBD2 CASSSPGGPNSNEQFF TGTGCCAGCAGTTCCCCGGGGGGGCCAAATAGCAATGAGCAGTTCTTC
few TRBJ1-1 TRBV19 . CASLDTLNTEAFF TGTGCCAGCCTTGACACGTTGAACACTGAAGCTTTCTTT
. TRBJ2-7 TRBV5-1 TRBD2 CASSFRTSGRYEQYF TGCGCCAGCAGCTTCCGGACTAGCGGGCGCTACGAGCAGTACTTC
. TRBJ2-7 TRBV30 . CAWSARYEQYF TGTGCCTGGAGTGCCCGGTACGAGCAGTACTTC
. TRBJ2-2 TRBV4-3 TRBD2 CASSQVLAGVRELFF TGCGCCAGCAGCCAAGTTCTAGCGGGAGTCCGGGAGCTGTTTTTT
. TRBJ1-4 TRBV15 . CATSSTGAYEKLFF TGTGCCACCAGCAGCACCGGAGCCTACGAAAAACTGTTTTTT
. TRBJ1-2 TRBV4-3 TRBD1 CASSQDIQRTGVVTNYGYTF TGCGCCAGCAGCCAAGATATCCAGAGGACAGGGGTAGTCACTAACTATGGCTACACCTTC
. TRBJ1-2 TRBV4-1 . CASSQEPGAPRNYGYTF TGCGCCAGCAGCCAGGAGCCTGGGGCCCCACGGAACTATGGCTACACCTTC
. TRBJ2-1 TRBV7-9 . CASSSSDLSSYNEQFF TGTGCCAGCAGCTCTTCCGATTTGAGCTCCTACAATGAGCAGTTCTTC
few TRBJ1-2 TRBV15 . CATSTRTSLGGYTF TGTGCCACCAGCACCCGGACGTCCTTGGGGGGCTACACCTTC
. TRBJ2-3 TRBV28 TRBD2 CASSLLAGWEDTQYF TGTGCCAGCAGTTTGCTAGCGGGATGGGAGGATACGCAGTATTTT
. TRBJ2-1 TRBV5-4 . CASSFRGEQFF TGTGCCAGCAGCTTCCGGGGTGAGCAGTTCTTC
. TRBJ2-7 TRBV10-3 TRBD1 CAISEGDREFVQTNYEQYF TGTGCCATCAGTGAAGGGGACAGGGAATTCGTCCAGACCAACTACGAGCAGTACTTC
. TRBJ2-6 TRBV18 . CASSPPAGAGANVLTF TGTGCCAGCTCACCACCGGCCGGGGCCGGGGCCAACGTCCTGACTTTC
. TRBJ2-1 TRBV19 . CASSILAEQFF TGTGCCAGTAGTATACTAGCTGAGCAGTTCTTC
. TRBJ2-5 TRBV28 TRBD1 CASRSSDREETQYF TGTGCCAGCAGATCCTCGGACAGGGAAGAGACCCAGTACTTC
. TRBJ2-7 TRBV7-6 TRBD1 CASSLRTGGVYEQYF TGTGCCAGCAGCCTGAGGACAGGGGGCGTTTACGAGCAGTACTTC
. TRBJ2-1 TRBV15 . CATSSSRDNEQFF TGTGCCACCAGCAGTAGCAGGGACAATGAGCAGTTCTTC
. TRBJ1-2 TRBV4-1 . CASSQLAGRTNYGYTF TGCGCCAGCAGCCAACTTGCTGGGAGGACTAACTATGGCTACACCTTC
. TRBJ2-7 TRBV7-8 . CASSVELKYEQYF TGTGCCAGCTCGGTTGAACTAAAATACGAGCAGTACTTC
. TRBJ2-7 TRBV6-5 TRBD1 CASSYSGTAYEQYF TGTGCCAGCAGTTACTCCGGGACAGCCTACGAGCAGTACTTC